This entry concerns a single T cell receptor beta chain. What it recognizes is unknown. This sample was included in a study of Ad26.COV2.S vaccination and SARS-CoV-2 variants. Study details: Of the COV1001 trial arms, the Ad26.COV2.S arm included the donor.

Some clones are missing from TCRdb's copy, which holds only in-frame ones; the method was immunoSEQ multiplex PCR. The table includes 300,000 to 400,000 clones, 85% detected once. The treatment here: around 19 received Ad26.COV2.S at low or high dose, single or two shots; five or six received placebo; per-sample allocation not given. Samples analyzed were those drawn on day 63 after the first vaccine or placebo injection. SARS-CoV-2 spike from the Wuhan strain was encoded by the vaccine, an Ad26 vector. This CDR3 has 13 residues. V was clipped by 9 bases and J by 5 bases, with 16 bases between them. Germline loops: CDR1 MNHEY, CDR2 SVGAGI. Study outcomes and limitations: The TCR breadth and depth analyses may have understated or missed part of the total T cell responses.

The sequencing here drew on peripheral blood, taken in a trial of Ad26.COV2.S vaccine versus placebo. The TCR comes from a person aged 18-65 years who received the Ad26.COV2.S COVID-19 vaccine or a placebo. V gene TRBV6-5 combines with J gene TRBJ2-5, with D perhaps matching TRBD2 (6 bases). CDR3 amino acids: CASPRGRKETQYF. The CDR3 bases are TGTGCCAGTCCACGGGGGAGGAAGGAGACCCAGTACTTC.